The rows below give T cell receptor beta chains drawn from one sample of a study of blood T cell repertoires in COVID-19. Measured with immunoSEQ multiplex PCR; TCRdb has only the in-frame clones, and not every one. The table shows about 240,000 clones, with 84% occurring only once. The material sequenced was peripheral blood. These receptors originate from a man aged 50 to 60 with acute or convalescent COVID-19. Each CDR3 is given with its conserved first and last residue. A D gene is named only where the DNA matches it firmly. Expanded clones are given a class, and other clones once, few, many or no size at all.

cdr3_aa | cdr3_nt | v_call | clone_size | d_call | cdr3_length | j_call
CASSPTDNGSYEQYF | TGTGCCAGCAGTCCTACGGACAACGGCTCCTACGAGCAGTACTTC | TRBV2 | - | - | 15 | TRBJ2-7
CASSVEGTPVPYGYTF | TGTGCCAGCAGCGTAGAAGGGACACCCGTACCCTATGGCTACACCTTC | TRBV9 | - | - | 16 | TRBJ1-2
CASSQEEGSYEQYF | TGCGCCAGCAGCCAAGAAGAGGGTTCCTACGAGCAGTACTTC | TRBV4-1 | - | - | 14 | TRBJ2-7
CASSPRGSSYEQYF | TGTGCCAGTAGTCCCCGCGGGAGCTCCTACGAGCAGTACTTC | TRBV19 | - | TRBD2 | 14 | TRBJ2-7
CASSAGLNTEAFF | TGCGCCAGCAGTGCTGGCCTGAACACTGAAGCTTTCTTT | TRBV10-1 | - | - | 13 | TRBJ1-1
CASSDWPSGASYNEQFF | TGCGCCAGCAGTGATTGGCCTAGCGGGGCATCCTACAATGAGCAGTTCTTC | TRBV10-2 | - | TRBD2 | 17 | TRBJ2-1
CASSYNRDRGYEQYF | TGTGCCAGCAGTTACAACCGGGACAGGGGATACGAGCAGTACTTC | TRBV6-5 | - | TRBD1 | 15 | TRBJ2-7
CSARTAYEQYF | TGCAGTGCTAGGACAGCCTACGAGCAGTACTTC | TRBV20-1 | - | - | 11 | TRBJ2-7
CASSSDPQGAGKGAQHF | TGCGCCAGCAGCTCAGACCCACAGGGGGCCGGTAAGGGGGCCCAGCATTTT | TRBV5-1 | - | TRBD1 | 17 | TRBJ1-5
CASGLTGNNQPQHF | TGTGCTAGTGGTTTGACAGGCAACAATCAGCCCCAGCATTTT | TRBV12-5 | - | - | 14 | TRBJ1-5
CASSQLAGNTDTQYF | TGTGCCAGCAGTCAACTAGCGGGCAATACAGATACGCAGTATTTT | TRBV9 | - | TRBD2 | 15 | TRBJ2-3
CATSDAQGDTEAFF | TGTGCCACCAGTGACGCCCAAGGGGACACTGAAGCTTTCTTT | TRBV24-1 | - | - | 14 | TRBJ1-1
CASSLGLAASTGELFF | TGTGCCAGCAGCCTGGGACTAGCGGCCAGCACCGGGGAGCTGTTTTTT | TRBV3-1/TRBV3-2 | - | TRBD2 | 16 | TRBJ2-2
CASSPSVITGELFF | TGTGCCAGCAGCCCCTCGGTAATCACCGGGGAGCTGTTTTTT | TRBV5-5 | - | - | 14 | TRBJ2-2
CASSQVGDSKTGYNEQFF | TGTGCCAGCAGCCAAGTGGGGGACTCCAAGACGGGTTACAATGAGCAGTTCTTC | TRBV3-1/TRBV3-2 | once | - | 18 | TRBJ2-1
CAIRTRDTTTGELFF | TGTGCCATCAGGACCCGGGACACCACCACCGGGGAGCTGTTTTTT | TRBV10-3 | few | - | 15 | TRBJ2-2
CASTTLAGGGEQYF | TGTGCCAGCACCACGCTTGCGGGAGGGGGTGAGCAGTACTTC | TRBV6-5 | - | TRBD2 | 14 | TRBJ2-7
CASSSGLAALQETQYF | TGTGCCAGCAGCTCTGGACTAGCGGCCCTCCAAGAGACCCAGTACTTC | TRBV9 | - | TRBD2 | 16 | TRBJ2-5
CASSQGSRAGYTF | TGTGCCAGCAGCCAAGGTTCCAGGGCTGGCTACACCTTC | TRBV3-1/TRBV3-2 | - | - | 13 | TRBJ1-2
CATSDSAYGYTGELFF | TGTGCCACCAGTGATTCTGCCTACGGGTACACCGGGGAGCTGTTTTTT | TRBV24-1 | - | - | 16 | TRBJ2-2
CAWSSPGQGAVYGYTF | TGTGCCTGGAGTTCCCCGGGACAGGGGGCTGTCTATGGCTACACCTTC | TRBV30 | - | TRBD1 | 16 | TRBJ1-2
CASSRIPRLAVNYEQYF | TGTGCCAGCAGCCGCATCCCCAGACTAGCGGTGAACTACGAGCAGTACTTC | TRBV2 | - | TRBD2 | 17 | TRBJ2-7
CASRAYTDTQYF | TGTGCCAGCAGGGCTTACACAGATACGCAGTATTTT | TRBV6-5 | - | - | 12 | TRBJ2-3
CASSGGTSAETQYF | TGTGCCAGCTCCGGAGGGACTAGCGCGGAGACCCAGTACTTC | TRBV2 | few | TRBD2 | 14 | TRBJ2-5
CASTRGTGVLAKNIQYF | TGTGCCAGTACCCGGGGGACAGGGGTCCTAGCCAAAAACATTCAGTACTTC | TRBV19 | - | TRBD1 | 17 | TRBJ2-4
CASSEGPSGSYEQYF | TGTGCCAGCAGCGAGGGGCCTAGCGGATCCTACGAGCAGTACTTC | TRBV9 | few | TRBD2 | 15 | TRBJ2-7
CASSFAGGFAFF | TGTGCCAGCAGCTTCGCAGGGGGGTTCGCTTTCTTT | TRBV11-2 | once | TRBD1 | 12 | TRBJ1-1